Each of the 30 T cell receptor beta chains below was sequenced from the same sample in a study of cytomegalovirus exposure and HLA in healthy donors. PCR primers comprised 60 Vbeta and 13 Jbeta primers. Using immunoSEQ multiplex PCR, the repertoire was profiled, and TCRdb retains in-frame clones only, with some absent. The sample has roughly 100,000 clones, roughly four fifths seen once. Sequenced material: PBMCs. The receptors were sampled from a man in his fifties or sixties in good health and CMV-seronegative.

The rearrangement uses TRBV11-2 and TRBJ1-3; TRBD1 is a possible D gene (5 bases). The germline gives CDR1 SGHAT, CDR2 FQNNGV. The CDR3 runs 17 residues. Trimming stripped 1 base from V and 3 bases from J, with 16 bases between. The CDR3 nucleotides are TGTGCCAGCAGCTTAGGGAGCGGGGACTGGCTTGGAAACACCATATATTTT. Amino acids: CASSLGSGDWLGNTIYF.

The V and J genes are TRBV5-1 and TRBJ2-5; maybe TRBD2 (6 bases). The CDR3 has 14 amino acids. CDR1 is SGHRS, CDR2 YFSETQ, per germline. V gave up 4 bases and J gave up 3 bases, with 13 bases separating them. CDR3: CASSVGLREETQYF. The CDR3 region has the DNA TGCGCCAGCAGCGTGGGACTGCGGGAAGAGACCCAGTACTTC.

This rearrangement joins TRBV19 to TRBJ2-1; 10 bases are shared with TRBD2. Trimming removed 3 bases from V and 3 bases from J; junction bases left unmatched: 5. Germline V gene sequence: CDR1 LNHDA, CDR2 SQIVND (reference sequence). The CDR3 is 16 residues long. Here the CDR3 reads CASSIPLAGSYNEQFF. The DNA of the CDR3 is TGTGCCAGTAGTATTCCACTAGCGGGGAGCTACAATGAGCAGTTCTTC.

This chain joins TRBV18 and TRBJ1-6; D unclear. This CDR3 comprises 15 residues. Germline assignment: CDR1 KGHSH and CDR2 LQKENI. The V end lost 1 base, the J end lost 6 bases, and 10 bases lay between the germline ends. The CDR3 region has the DNA TGTGCCAGCTCACCACGGCAGGCCTCTAATTCACCCCTCCACTTT. This codes for CASSPRQASNSPLHF.

V usage is TRBV9 and J usage is TRBJ1-6, with 10 bases identical to TRBD1. The CDR3 totals 16 residues. CDR1 and CDR2 from the germline V gene are SGDLS and YYNGEE. The junction had 3 bases not matched to a gene; V was cut back by 0 bases and J by 6 bases. The CDR3 bases are TGTGCCAGCAGCGTAGGGACAGGGGGGTCTAATTCACCCCTCCACTTT. This translates into CASSVGTGGSNSPLHF. Using reference TRBV9 and TRBJ1-6 for the parts outside the CDR3, the full variable domain is DSGVTQTPKHLITATGQRVTLRCSPRSGDLSVYWYQQSLDQGLQFLIQYYNGEERAKGNILERFSAQQFPDLHSELNLSSLELGDSALYFCASSVGTGGSNSPLHFGNGTRLTVT.

The chain carries TRBV5-1 and TRBJ1-1; D might be TRBD1 (6 bases). V was pared by 0 bases and J by 0 bases, with 12 bases between. This CDR3 spans 16 amino acids. Germline CDR1 and CDR2: SGHRS and YFSETQ. The CDR3 sequence: CASSLAIQGMNTEAFF. The CDR3 nucleotides are TGCGCCAGCAGCTTGGCAATACAGGGTATGAACACTGAAGCTTTCTTT.

The CDR3 here is CASSLGQGHTEAFF. CDR3 DNA: TGTGCCAGCAGCTTAGGACAGGGCCACACTGAAGCTTTCTTT. The rearrangement joins TRBV7-6 to TRBJ1-1; TRBD1 matches 7 bases. CDR1 SGHVS and CDR2 FNYEAQ come from the germline V gene. The CDR3 totals 14 residues. J was trimmed by 3 bases and V by 1 base; bases with no gene match: 2.

The CDR3 loop is CASSCARPDRGEPRTEAFF. The CDR3 DNA follows: TGTGCCAGCAGCTGCGCCCGACCGGACAGGGGGGAGCCAAGGACTGAAGCTTTCTTT. The chain employs TRBV7-4 and TRBJ1-1; 10 positions match TRBD1. Unmatched junction bases numbered 19, after V lost 4 bases and J lost 5 bases. The CDR3 totals 19 residues. Germline V lookup: CDR1 SGHVT, CDR2 SQSDAQ.

This sequence joins TRBV5-1 and TRBJ2-6; D call uncertain. CDR1 is SGHRS and CDR2 is YFSETQ in the germline V gene. CDR3 length equals 11 residues. V was cut by 3 bases and J by 10 bases, with 5 bases left in between. In DNA form, the CDR3 reads TGCGCCAGCAGCTCCTCTAACGTCCTGACTTTC. Translating it yields CASSSSNVLTF.

CDR3 in amino acids: CASSYSGQGKETQYF. The CDR3 bases are TGTGCCAGCAGTTACTCGGGACAGGGAAAAGAGACCCAGTACTTC. The chain links TRBV6-5 to TRBJ2-5; 9 bases align to TRBD1. CDR3 size: 15 residues. CDR1 and CDR2 (germline): MNHEY, SVGAGI. J gave up 3 bases and V 0 bases, and 2 bases lay outside the gene matches.

CDR3 nucleotide sequence: TGTGCCAGCAGCTCCCTATCCCTCCACTTT. Its translation is CASSSLSLHF. The rearrangement joins TRBV28 to TRBJ1-6; D unclear. V was clipped by 6 bases and J by 14 bases, with 8 bases between them. The CDR3 spans 10 residues. Germline V gene lookup returns CDR1 MDHEN and CDR2 SYDVKM.

This chain joins TRBV11-2 and TRBJ1-4; the D gene is possibly TRBD1 (5 bases). CDR1 is SGHAT, CDR2 FQNNGV, per germline. CDR3 length equals 12 residues. Trimming shortened V by 5 bases and J by 14 bases, and 15 bases separated the two germline ends. The chain's CDR3 is CASSPDSPQLFF. The CDR3 DNA reads TGTGCCAGCAGCCCCGACAGCCCCCAGCTGTTTTTT.

The V and J genes are TRBV7-2 and TRBJ1-3; the match to TRBD1 covers 7 bases. CDR1 is SGHTA, CDR2 FQGNSA, per germline. V was pared by 6 bases and J by 1 base, with 6 bases of the junction left unmatched. This CDR3 is 15 amino acids long. CDR3 sequence reads: CASSQGVMSGNTIYF. In nucleotides, the CDR3 is TGTGCCAGCAGTCAGGGGGTTATGTCTGGAAACACCATATATTTT. The variable domain in full, with the rest retrieved from reference TRBV7-2 and TRBJ1-3, is GAGVSQSPSNKVTEKGKDVELRCDPISGHTALYWYRQSLGQGLEFLIYFQGNSAPDKSGLPSDRFSAERTGGSVSTLTIQRTQQEDSAVYLCASSQGVMSGNTIYFGEGSWLTVV.

V usage is TRBV5-4 and J usage is TRBJ2-3; TRBD2 is a possible D gene (5 bases). Germline loops: CDR1 SGHNT, CDR2 YYREEE (reference sequence). V was trimmed by 4 bases and J by 6 bases, leaving 18 bases between them. This CDR3 is built from 15 residues. CDR3 nucleotide sequence: TGTGCCAGCAGCCTTAGTCACCAACCGGGGGATACGCAGTATTTT. Residues: CASSLSHQPGDTQYF.

V gene TRBV6-1 combines with J gene TRBJ1-5; the match to TRBD1 covers 9 bases. CDR3 size: 14 residues. CDR1 and CDR2 (germline): MNHNS, SASEGT. With 6 bases clipped from V and 4 bases from J, the junction kept 4 bases outside the gene matches. The CDR3 coding sequence is TGTGCCAGCAGCAGACAGGGGGGGAATCAGCCCCAGCATTTT. Translated: CASSRQGGNQPQHF.

The genes are TRBV15 and TRBJ1-3, with TRBD1 as a possible D gene (5 bases). This CDR3 contains 17 residues. The germline V and J ends were trimmed by 0 bases and 2 bases, with 14 bases remaining between them. The germline CDR1 and CDR2 sequences are LNHNV and YYDKDF (reference sequence). CDR3 region: CATSRDRGGDPGNTIYF. CDR3 coding DNA: TGTGCCACCAGCAGAGATCGGGGGGGGGACCCTGGAAACACCATATATTTT.

This clone came up a few times. This chain's CDR3 is CASGTTAAAFF. CDR3 in DNA: TGCGCCAGCGGTACAACCGCTGCCGCTTTCTTT. This chain links TRBV10-1 with TRBJ1-1; D is unclear. Trimming stripped 8 bases from V and 11 bases from J, with 15 bases between. Germline V gene sequence: CDR1 WNHNN, CDR2 SYGVQD (reference sequence). This CDR3 comprises 11 residues.

The V call is TRBV30, the J call TRBJ1-1; tentative D call: TRBD1 (5 bases). Germline CDR1 GTSNPN, CDR2 SVGIG (reference sequence). V was trimmed by 7 bases and J by 3 bases, leaving 15 bases between them. The CDR3 consists of 13 residues. The CDR3 nucleotides are TGTGCCTCTGATGTCTCGGGGGACACTGAAGCTTTCTTT. Protein: CASDVSGDTEAFF.

V is TRBV7-8 and J is TRBJ1-2; 9 bases align to TRBD1. J was trimmed by 8 bases and V by 3 bases; bases with no gene match: 4. Germline V lookup: CDR1 SGHVS, CDR2 FQNEAQ. The CDR3 is made up of 13 amino acids. The CDR3, as DNA: TGTGCCAGCAGCTTCCGGACAGGGGCGGGCTACACCTTC. Its translation is CASSFRTGAGYTF. Complete variable domain (other parts from reference TRBV7-8 and TRBJ1-2): GAGVSQSPRYKVAKRGQDVALRCDPISGHVSLFWYQQALGQGPEFLTYFQNEAQLDKSGLPSDRFFAERPEGSVSTLKIQRTQQEDSAVYLCASSFRTGAGYTFGSGTRLTVV.

This clone was counted a few times. This chain connects TRBV7-9 to TRBJ1-1; maybe TRBD1 (5 bases). Germline values: CDR1 SEHNR, CDR2 FQNEAQ (reference sequence). The CDR3 contains 14 residues. V was pared by 5 bases and J by 1 base, with 11 bases between. The CDR3 coding sequence is TGTGCCAGCAGCCCCCAGGGAGGGAACACTGAAGCTTTCTTT. Amino acid sequence: CASSPQGGNTEAFF.

This sequence joins TRBV5-1 and TRBJ2-2, with D possibly TRBD1 on 6 matching bases. Germline V lookup: CDR1 SGHRS, CDR2 YFSETQ. The CDR3 consists of 15 residues. The V end was cut by 4 bases, the J end by 6 bases, with 16 bases between. The CDR3 here is CASSPQTGYAGELFF. The CDR3 region has the DNA TGCGCCAGCAGCCCTCAAACAGGGTATGCCGGGGAGCTGTTTTTT.

Of note for this clone: At the DNA level, this CDR3 is encoded by other sequences in the same sample as well. The chain joins TRBV6-6 to TRBJ1-6, with D possibly being TRBD1 (5 bases). Per the germline V gene, CDR1 is MNHNY and CDR2 is SVGAGI (reference sequence). CDR3 length equals 16 residues. Trimming left V 5 bases short and J 6 bases short, with 17 bases between. In nucleotides, the CDR3 is TGTGCCAGCAGTCAACCTCGGCAGGGAGGTAATTCACCCCTCCACTTT. This translates into CASSQPRQGGNSPLHF.

This clone has a handful of counts. J is TRBJ2-5 and V is TRBV15, with 7 bases aligning to TRBD1. V shed 0 bases and J 5 bases; nucleotides not matched to a gene: 6. CDR3 length: 15 amino acids. The germline V gene encodes CDR1 LNHNV and CDR2 YYDKDF (reference sequence). The CDR3, as DNA: TGTGCCACCAGCAGAGATCAGAACAGGGGCGAGACCCAGTACTTC. Encoded protein: CATSRDQNRGETQYF.

The V and J genes are TRBV2 and TRBJ2-3; 12 bases are shared with TRBD2. Germline lookup yields CDR1 SNHLY and CDR2 FYNNEI. The CDR3 contains 16 residues. V trimming: 6 bases; J trimming: 5 bases; junction bases outside the gene matches: 9. CDR3 loop: CASSSTSGGTGDTQYF. For the CDR3, the DNA is TGTGCCAGCAGCTCCACTAGCGGGGGGACCGGAGATACGCAGTATTTT.

The rearrangement links TRBV6-5 to TRBJ2-1; D gene uncertain. Germline-derived CDR1 and CDR2 are MNHEY and SVGAGI. The germline V and J ends were trimmed by 5 bases and 4 bases, with 9 bases remaining between them. This CDR3 spans 13 amino acids. This CDR3 reads CASSGEQYNEQFF. The CDR3 bases are TGTGCCAGCAGTGGAGAGCAATACAATGAGCAGTTCTTC.

The chain has TRBV29-1 and TRBJ2-1; the D gene is possibly TRBD1 (6 bases). The germline CDR1 and CDR2 sequences are SQVTM and ANQGSEA. CDR3 length: 13 residues. Trimming pared 2 bases from V and 8 bases from J, leaving 13 bases between. The CDR3 sequence is CSVEPAGGYEQFF. CDR3 coding DNA: TGCAGCGTTGAACCAGCTGGGGGCTATGAGCAGTTCTTC.

The V call is TRBV27, the J call TRBJ2-7; D might be TRBD2 (6 bases). CDR3 size: 13 residues. Trimming cost V 4 bases and J 4 bases, with 11 bases left between them. CDR1 is MNHEY and CDR2 is SMNVEV in the germline V gene (reference sequence). For the CDR3, the DNA is TGTGCCAGCAGTTCGCGGGGAACATACGAGCAGTACTTC. This encodes CASSSRGTYEQYF.

CDR3: CASSDAPRNSPLHF. As DNA, the CDR3 is TGTGCCAGCAGTGATGCCCCCAGGAATTCACCCCTCCACTTT. The chain couples TRBV6-1 to TRBJ1-6; the D is unclear. The CDR3 totals 14 residues. Trimming shortened V by 3 bases and J by 7 bases, and 10 bases separated the two germline ends. The germline gives CDR1 MNHNS, CDR2 SASEGT.

The chain employs TRBV4-1 and TRBJ1-3; D is unclear. The CDR3 has 15 residues. V dropped 0 bases and J dropped 4 bases, with 10 bases sitting between them. Germline assignment: CDR1 MGHRA and CDR2 YSYEKL. CDR3 in DNA: TGCGCCAGCAGCCAAGATTTGGCTGGCGGAAACACCATATATTTT. Translating gives CASSQDLAGGNTIYF.

This clone showed up just once. The gene calls are TRBV5-1 and TRBJ2-7; 8 bases line up with TRBD2. The ends lost 1 base at V and 2 bases at J; junction bases unmatched: 14. This CDR3 comprises 18 residues. Germline loops: CDR1 SGHRS, CDR2 YFSETQ. CDR3 residues: CASSLTSGGLLLTYEQYF. Here the CDR3 DNA reads TGCGCCAGCAGCTTGACCAGCGGGGGCCTCCTCCTTACCTACGAGCAGTACTTC.